This is a list of T cell receptor beta chains from one sample in a study of technical replicates of blood from a few donors. Here immunoSEQ multiplex PCR was the method, and the copy in TCRdb shows in-frame clones only, minus some. The data contain roughly 50,000 clones, 85% to 95% of them singletons. Sequencing input: PBMCs. The receptors here all came from a human donor in good health. Some clones in this sample may be carry-over from other donors' samples. CDR3s include the opening cysteine and the closing phenylalanine or tryptophan. D genes are given only for firm matches. A clone size is listed for some rows: how often the clone was seen (once, few, many), or a class if it is expanded.

size,J,D,V,DNA,CDR3
NA,TRBJ1-2,TRBD1,TRBV7-2,TGTGCCAGCAGCTTAGAGGTGACAGGGATTGGTGGCTACACCTTC,CASSLEVTGIGGYTF
NA,TRBJ2-4,NA,TRBV7-8,TGTGCCAGCAGCTTAGTCAGGGAAGCCAAAAACATTCAGTACTTC,CASSLVREAKNIQYF
NA,TRBJ1-1,NA,TRBV7-3,TGTGCCAGCAGCTTAATAGGGGACACTGAAGCTTTCTTT,CASSLIGDTEAFF
NA,TRBJ2-7,TRBD2,TRBV4-2,TGTGCCAGCAGCCAACAGACTAGCGGGACCTACGAGCAGTACTTC,CASSQQTSGTYEQYF
NA,TRBJ1-4,NA,TRBV6-5,TGTGCCAGCAGTTACTCTGGCCCAACCCAGGGGGAAAAACTGTTTTTT,CASSYSGPTQGEKLFF
NA,TRBJ2-5,TRBD2,TRBV7-8,TGTGCCAGCAGCCCCATGCGGGGGAACGCGGAGACCCAGTACTTC,CASSPMRGNAETQYF
NA,TRBJ2-5,TRBD2,TRBV18,TGTGCCAGCTCACCGTCAATAGCGGGGGGTCAAGAGACCCAGTACTTC,CASSPSIAGGQETQYF
NA,TRBJ2-7,TRBD1,TRBV6-5,TGTGCCAGCAGTTACTCGTTAGGACAGGGTCCCGAGCAGTACTTC,CASSYSLGQGPEQYF
NA,TRBJ2-3,TRBD2,TRBV7-3,TGTGCCAGCAGCTTATCGGGGGGGCCCTCAGATACGCAGTATTTT,CASSLSGGPSDTQYF
NA,TRBJ1-2,TRBD1,TRBV5-8,TGTGCCAGCAGCTTGGCGGACAGGGGGCATGGCTACACCTTC,CASSLADRGHGYTF
few,TRBJ2-1,TRBD2,TRBV5-1,TGCGCCAGCACGACTAGCGGGGCCTACAATGAGCAGTTCTTC,CASTTSGAYNEQFF
NA,TRBJ2-5,TRBD2,TRBV27,TGTGCCAGCAGTCGCACGGGGGGGCCGGAGACCCAGTACTTC,CASSRTGGPETQYF
NA,TRBJ1-1,NA,TRBV4-3,TGCGCCAGCAGCTTGGGAGGGGGATACACTGAAGCTTTCTTT,CASSLGGGYTEAFF
NA,TRBJ2-2,NA,TRBV7-9,TGTGCCAGCAGCCGGCACTCCGGGACACCTACCGGGGAGCTGTTTTTT,CASSRHSGTPTGELFF
NA,TRBJ2-7,NA,TRBV30,TGTGCCTGGAGTGGGCGGGGTACGGGTAACGAGCAGTACTTC,CAWSGRGTGNEQYF